The 10 T cell receptor beta chains in this list originate from one sample, sequenced in a study of shared clonotypes between healthy human individuals. Clones were read by immunoSEQ multiplex PCR, and TCRdb kept only the in-frame ones, dropping some. The sample gives about 1.1 million clones, roughly 80% of which show up once; 0.89% is in the top ten. Sequences were obtained from memory CD4+ T cells from PBMCs. The subset is: CD45RA-negative fraction. The receptors stem from a man younger than 30 in good health. Some clones in this sample may be carry-over from other donors' samples.

The chain employs TRBV5-1 and TRBJ2-1, with 8 nucleotides matching TRBD2. The CDR3 covers 17 residues. Per the germline V gene, CDR1 is SGHRS and CDR2 is YFSETQ. Trimming removed 0 bases from V and 9 bases from J; junction bases left unmatched: 14. The CDR3 is CASSLGRGGGLVSEQFF. CDR3 in DNA: TGCGCCAGCAGCTTGGGTCGGGGAGGGGGACTAGTCAGTGAGCAGTTCTTC.

The V and J genes are TRBV7-3 and TRBJ2-2; D tentatively fits TRBD1 or TRBD2 (6 bases each). Trimming shortened V by 6 bases and J by 0 bases, and 17 bases separated the two germline ends. The CDR3 length is 17 residues. Germline loops: CDR1 SGHTA, CDR2 FQGTGA. CDR3 sequence (DNA): TGTGCCAGCAGAGGGGGTCTGGCGGGGCCGAACACCGGGGAGCTGTTTTTT. As protein: CASRGGLAGPNTGELFF.

This clone was counted only a few times. The chain joins TRBV19 to TRBJ1-4, with 9 bases lining up with TRBD1. The CDR3 spans 15 residues. CDR1 is LNHDA, CDR2 SQIVND, per germline (reference sequence). The ends lost 8 bases at V and 6 bases at J; junction bases unmatched: 10. The CDR3, as DNA: TGTGCCAGTTTGAAAACAGGGGGCGGGGATGAAAAACTGTTTTTT. Amino acid sequence: CASLKTGGGDEKLFF.

V usage is TRBV30 and J usage is TRBJ1-1; possible D gene TRBD1, 6 bases. The CDR3 contains 14 residues. The germline V and J ends were trimmed by 5 bases and 2 bases, with 15 bases remaining between them. CDR1 and CDR2 from the germline V gene are GTSNPN and SVGIG (reference sequence). CDR3 region: CAWVGQPINTEAFF. CDR3 nucleotide sequence: TGTGCCTGGGTCGGACAGCCTATTAACACTGAAGCTTTCTTT.

The chain employs TRBV5-1 and TRBJ2-1; 13 nucleotides align to TRBD2. The germline CDR1 and CDR2 sequences are SGHRS and YFSETQ. The CDR3 spans 17 residues. With V trimmed by 3 bases and J by 8 bases, 11 bases remained unmatched. CDR3 loop: CASSSLAGGTGGDEQFF. CDR3 bases: TGCGCCAGCAGCTCACTAGCGGGAGGGACAGGAGGCGATGAGCAGTTCTTC.

This clone was counted at least ten times. Other DNA variants within this sample encode the same CDR3. The chain recombines TRBV28 with TRBJ1-2; a weak D match, TRBD1 (5 bases). Germline V gene sequence: CDR1 MDHEN, CDR2 SYDVKM. V was clipped by 5 bases and J by 0 bases, with 10 bases between them. The CDR3 length is 14 residues. The DNA for the CDR3 is TGTGCCAGCAGTAGCTTGGGGCCTAACTATGGCTACACCTTC. This codes for CASSSLGPNYGYTF.

DNA of the CDR3: TGTGCCAGCAGCGTAGCGGGTAGCGGGTTAACCGGGGAGCTGTTTTTT. Its translation: CASSVAGSGLTGELFF. The V and J genes are TRBV9 and TRBJ2-2; TRBD2 aligns across 7 bases. The V gene end was trimmed by 0 bases and the J gene end by 5 bases; junction bases not matched to a gene: 7. Germline loops: CDR1 SGDLS, CDR2 YYNGEE. CDR3 size: 16 residues.

The rearrangement links TRBV16 to TRBJ1-5, with TRBD1 as a possible D gene (5 bases). Trimming cost V 4 bases and J 4 bases, with 17 bases left between them. Germline CDR1 is KGHSY and CDR2 is FQNENV. The CDR3 consists of 16 residues. CDR3 DNA sequence: TGTGCCAGCAGCCCCCCTGGGGGGTTAGGGAATCAGCCCCAGCATTTT. Amino acid sequence: CASSPPGGLGNQPQHF.

This clone has only one observation. V usage is TRBV4-1 and J usage is TRBJ2-3; D uncertain. In germline, CDR1 is MGHRA, CDR2 YSYEKL. V was trimmed by 2 bases and J by 4 bases, leaving 7 bases between them. This CDR3 is built from 13 residues. The CDR3 DNA sequence: TGCGCCAGCAGCCAAAATTCGGCAGATACGCAGTATTTT. This encodes CASSQNSADTQYF.

The rearrangement uses TRBV2 and TRBJ1-2, with 7 bases identical to TRBD1. This CDR3 has 15 amino acids. The germline V gene has CDR1 SNHLY and CDR2 FYNNEI. Losses at the gene ends were 5 bases for V and 4 bases for J; bases not matched to a gene: 10. The CDR3 here is CASSPGTAAAYGYTF. The CDR3, as DNA: TGTGCCAGCAGTCCGGGGACAGCGGCGGCCTATGGCTACACCTTC. Combining the CDR3 with reference TRBV2 and TRBJ1-2 gives the whole variable domain EPEVTQTPSHQVTQMGQEVILRCVPISNHLYFYWYRQILGQKVEFLVSFYNNEISEKSEIFDDQFSVERPDGSNFTLKIRSTKLEDSAMYFCASSPGTAAAYGYTFGSGTRLTVV.